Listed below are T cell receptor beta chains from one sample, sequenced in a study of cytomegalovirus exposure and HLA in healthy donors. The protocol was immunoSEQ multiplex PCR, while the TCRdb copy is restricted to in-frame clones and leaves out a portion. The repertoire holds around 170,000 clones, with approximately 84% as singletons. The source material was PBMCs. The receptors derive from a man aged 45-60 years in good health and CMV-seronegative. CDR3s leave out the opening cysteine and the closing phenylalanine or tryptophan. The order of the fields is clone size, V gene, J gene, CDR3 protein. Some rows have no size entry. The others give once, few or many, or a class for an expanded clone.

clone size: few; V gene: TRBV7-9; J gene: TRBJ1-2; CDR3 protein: ASSTGQSSGYT
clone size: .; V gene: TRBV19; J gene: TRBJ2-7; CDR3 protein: ASSIAQGRGLGEQY
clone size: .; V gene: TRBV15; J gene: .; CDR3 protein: ATRTSGGSYEQY
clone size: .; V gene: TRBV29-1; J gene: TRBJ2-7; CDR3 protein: SVGSGGEQY
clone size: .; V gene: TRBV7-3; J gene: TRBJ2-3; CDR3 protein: ASSLRPGLAGGRDTQY
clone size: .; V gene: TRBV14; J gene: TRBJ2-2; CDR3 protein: ASSPEGHPRELF
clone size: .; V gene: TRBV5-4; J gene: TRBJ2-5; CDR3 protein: ASSLPSGAGGKTQY
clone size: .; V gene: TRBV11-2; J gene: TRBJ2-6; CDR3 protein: ASSFRQVGIGANVLT
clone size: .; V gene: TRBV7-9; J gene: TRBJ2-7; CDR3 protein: ASTPRTNYEQY
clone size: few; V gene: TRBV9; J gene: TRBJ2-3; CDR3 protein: ASSVLPGGGSDTQY
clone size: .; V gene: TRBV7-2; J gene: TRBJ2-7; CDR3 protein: ASSPAPGLYEQY
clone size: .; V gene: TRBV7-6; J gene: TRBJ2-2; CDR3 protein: ASSLSWASGGRDTGELF
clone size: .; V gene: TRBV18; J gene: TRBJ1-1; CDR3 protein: ASSRNLGQGGTEAF
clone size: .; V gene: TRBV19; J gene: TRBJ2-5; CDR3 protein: ASSTTGHRQETQY
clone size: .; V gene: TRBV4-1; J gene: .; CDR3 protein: ASSRPELANTGELF
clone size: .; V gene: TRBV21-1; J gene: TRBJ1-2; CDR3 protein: ASPRQGINYGYT
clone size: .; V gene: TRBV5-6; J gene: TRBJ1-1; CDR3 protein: ASSLFTGVSDTEAF